What follows are 16 T cell receptor beta chains derived from one specimen sequenced in a study of tumor-infiltrating lymphocytes in primary liver carcinoma. Germline DNA was also extracted, and blood RNA was taken from unsorted whole blood. The investigators made TCR beta cDNA from approximately 510 ng total RNA, using a constant-region primer. Slightly modified ARM-PCR with three nested multiplex PCR rounds yielded TCR beta libraries. PCR rounds one and two used TRBV1-TRBV30 forward primers with a C-beta reverse primer for 10 cycles each. TCRdb analysed the multiplex PCR reads with MiXCR anew, one entry per CDR3 protein. Among roughly 180,000 distinct CDR3 sequences listed, about 60% were seen once. The specimen sequenced was peripheral blood. The source of these receptors is a middle-aged man with primary liver carcinoma and hepatitis B virus infection.

On this clonotype itself: Since the CDR3 does not end with the conserved phenylalanine or tryptophan, this likely comes from a read error. This chain uses TRBV9 with TRBJ2-3; possibly TRBD1 for D (5 bases). This CDR3 is 14 amino acids long. Germline CDR1 and CDR2: SGDLS and YYNGEE. Deletions cut 4 bases from V and 5 bases from J, with 14 bases between. The CDR3 spells CASSLSLGEDTQYL. The CDR3 DNA reads as TGTGCCAGCAGCTTAAGCCTAGGGGAAGATACGCAGTATTTG.

For this clonotype: This may be a read error: a much more frequent sequence differs by one nucleotide. This sequence joins TRBV12-3 or TRBV12-4 and TRBJ2-1, with D possibly matching TRBD1 (6 bases). There are 14 residues in the CDR3. CDR3 amino acids: CASSPGTNYNEHFF. CDR3 coding DNA: TGTGCCAGCAGTCCCGGGACAAACTACAATGAGCACTTCTTC.

CDR3 coding DNA: TGCGCCAGCAGCCAGATGGGGGACCGGAGGGAACTGTTTTTT. Translating it yields CASSQMGDRRELFF. The genes are TRBV10-2 and TRBJ1-4; D may be TRBD1 (5 bases). Trimming stripped 6 bases from V and 12 bases from J, with 20 bases between. The CDR3 is made up of 14 amino acids. CDR1 WSHSY and CDR2 SAAADI come from the germline V gene.

The sample holds one count of this clonotype. This rearrangement joins TRBV2 to TRBJ2-3; TRBD2 matches 7 bases. The V gene end was trimmed by 2 bases and the J gene end by 3 bases; junction bases not matched to a gene: 5. The CDR3 sequence is 15 residues long. Germline CDR1 and CDR2: SNHLY and FYNNEI. CDR3 sequence reads: CASSESLAVTDTQYF. The CDR3 coding sequence is TGTGCCAGCAGTGAAAGTCTAGCGGTGACAGATACGCAGTATTTT.

The chain joins TRBV6-6 to TRBJ1-5; 10 bases align to TRBD1. Germline V gives CDR1 MNHNY, CDR2 SVGAGI (reference sequence). The ends lost 1 base at V and 2 bases at J; junction bases unmatched: 2. The CDR3 is 16 amino acids. The CDR3 region has the DNA TGTGCCAGCAGTTACTGGGACAGGGGCGGCAATCAGCCCCAGCATTTT. Amino acids: CASSYWDRGGNQPQHF.

CDR3 coding DNA: TGCAGCGTTGACGGGACTGGCGGGTGGAATGAGCAGTTCTTC. Protein product: CSVDGTGGWNEQFF. V usage is TRBV29-1 and J usage is TRBJ2-1; possibly TRBD2 for D (6 bases). Deletions cut 3 bases from V and 7 bases from J, with 16 bases between. CDR1 is SQVTM and CDR2 is ANQGSEA in the germline V gene. The CDR3 loop spans 14 amino acids.

The chain links TRBV10-3 to TRBJ1-6, with D perhaps matching TRBD1 (5 bases). Trimming took off 0 bases at V and 7 bases at J, with 10 bases between the two ends. Germline values: CDR1 ENHRY, CDR2 SYGVKD. This CDR3 has 15 residues. As DNA, the CDR3 is TGTGCCATCAGTGAGTCGGAAGGGGTCAATTCACCCCTCCACTTT. Encoded protein: CAISESEGVNSPLHF.

The chain combines TRBV6-5 with TRBJ2-3; maybe TRBD2 (5 bases). The V and J ends lost 6 bases and 3 bases respectively, with 19 bases between them. CDR1 is MNHEY, CDR2 SVGAGI, per germline. This CDR3 has 16 residues. CDR3 coding DNA: TGTGCCAGCAGCCCCGTAGCAGCGGCAGCTACAGATACGCAGTATTTT. It encodes CASSPVAAAATDTQYF.

Details on this clonotype: This may arise from a read error, as a much more abundant clone is one base away. The rearrangement uses TRBV12-3 or TRBV12-4 and TRBJ1-1; D is unresolved. CDR3 size: 13 residues. CDR3 in DNA: TGTGCCAGCAATTTAAATTCTCTCACTGAAGCTTTCTTT. Protein: CASNLNSLTEAFF.

This clonotype has ten or more counts. The V and J genes are TRBV29-1 and TRBJ2-1, with 13 bases matching TRBD2. The V gene's germline CDR1 is SQVTM and CDR2 ANQGSEA. This CDR3 region has 16 residues. V dropped 6 bases and J dropped 0; count of bases not matched to a gene: 5. The DNA of the CDR3 is TGCAGCGTCGCCTGGACTAGCGGGAGCTCCTACAATGAGCAGTTCTTC. This translates into CSVAWTSGSSYNEQFF.

A remark on this clonotype: At one of its ends the junction is not consistent with the germline gene, which may arise from a read error. The chain carries TRBV6-5 and TRBJ2-7; D is perhaps TRBD1 or TRBD2 (5 bases each). The germline V gene has CDR1 MNHEY and CDR2 SVGAGI. This CDR3 has 15 residues. CDR3 region: CASSYSKDGAYEQHF. The CDR3 nucleotides are TGTGCCAGCAGTTACTCGAAAGACGGGGCCTACGAGCAGCACTTC.

This sequence joins TRBV4-2 and TRBJ2-2; D possibly corresponds to TRBD2 (6 bases). The germline V and J ends were trimmed by 3 bases and 3 bases, with 14 bases remaining between them. Per the germline V gene, CDR1 is LGHNA and CDR2 is YNFKEQ. This CDR3 is built from 16 residues. This CDR3 is CASSQEGYSDTGELFF. The CDR3 DNA follows: TGTGCCAGCAGCCAGGAGGGATACTCGGACACCGGGGAGCTGTTTTTT.

The rearrangement links TRBV2 to TRBJ2-7, with D maybe TRBD2 (5 bases). Germline-derived CDR1 and CDR2 are SNHLY and FYNNEI. The CDR3 consists of 13 residues. The V end lost 7 bases, the J end lost 1 base, and 11 bases lay between the germline ends. The CDR3 reads CASTADSSYEQYF. DNA of the CDR3: TGTGCCAGCACTGCGGACTCTTCCTACGAGCAGTACTTC.

V usage is TRBV5-1 and J usage is TRBJ2-1; TRBD2 matches 13 bases. The CDR3 length is 16 residues. CDR1 SGHRS and CDR2 YFSETQ come from the germline V gene. Trimming cost V 4 bases and J 7 bases; bases outside gene matches: 8. The DNA for the CDR3 is TGCGCCAGCAGCGAGGGACTAGCGGGATCAGGGAATGAGCAGTTCTTC. It is translated as CASSEGLAGSGNEQFF.

This clonotype was observed a handful of times. The chain combines TRBV6-5 with TRBJ2-7; D gene ambiguous. Germline V gene data show CDR1 as MNHEY and CDR2 as SVGAGI. The CDR3 covers 13 residues. V was pared by 6 bases and J by 5 bases, with 14 bases between. In DNA form, the CDR3 reads TGTGCCAGCAGCGGGCCCGCGTGGGACGAGCAGTACTTC. Its protein product is CASSGPAWDEQYF.

The chain recombines TRBV5-6 with TRBJ1-2, with D perhaps TRBD1 (5 bases). The CDR3 is 15 residues long. Germline CDR1 is SGHDT and CDR2 is YYEEEE. The germline V and J ends were trimmed by 1 base and 0 bases, with 10 bases remaining between them. CDR3 nucleotides: TGTGCCAGCAGCTTGCTGGGGCCTTCTAACTATGGCTACACCTTC. Translation: CASSLLGPSNYGYTF.